This T cell receptor beta chain was found in a study of a mutant IDH1 vaccine in newly diagnosed glioma. Background on the study: Eight vaccine doses were administered to patients at weeks 1, 3, 5, 7, 11, 15, 19 and 23. Beginning 4-6 weeks after radiotherapy alone, or with temozolomide cycles, vaccination took place. The treated population exhibited a male proportion of around 62%, a female proportion of 37.5%, and a mean age of roughly 41 years.

Germline CDR1 is ENHRY and CDR2 is SYGVKD. V lost 3 bases and J lost 5; bases outside the gene matches: 5. There are 15 residues in the CDR3. Comments on this clone: No antigen is known for it.

The time point here: week 11, during vaccination. It was 300 ug of mutant IDH1 20-mer peptide that made up each vaccine dose, given with topical imiquimod. Generated by immunoSEQ multiplex PCR, the TCRdb table keeps only in-frame clones and is missing some. The sample lists some 130,000 clones, around 77% occurring once. This specimen consisted of PBMCs, obtained from a glioma patient whose treatment included an IDH1 peptide vaccine. This chain uses TRBV10-3 with TRBJ2-5; 11 bases are a match to TRBD1. The TCR sequence derives from a man aged 40-49 years with glioma. CDR3 in DNA: TGTGCCATCAGTGACCAGGACAGGGGGCGGGAGACCCAGTACTTC. Amino acids: CAISDQDRGRETQYF.